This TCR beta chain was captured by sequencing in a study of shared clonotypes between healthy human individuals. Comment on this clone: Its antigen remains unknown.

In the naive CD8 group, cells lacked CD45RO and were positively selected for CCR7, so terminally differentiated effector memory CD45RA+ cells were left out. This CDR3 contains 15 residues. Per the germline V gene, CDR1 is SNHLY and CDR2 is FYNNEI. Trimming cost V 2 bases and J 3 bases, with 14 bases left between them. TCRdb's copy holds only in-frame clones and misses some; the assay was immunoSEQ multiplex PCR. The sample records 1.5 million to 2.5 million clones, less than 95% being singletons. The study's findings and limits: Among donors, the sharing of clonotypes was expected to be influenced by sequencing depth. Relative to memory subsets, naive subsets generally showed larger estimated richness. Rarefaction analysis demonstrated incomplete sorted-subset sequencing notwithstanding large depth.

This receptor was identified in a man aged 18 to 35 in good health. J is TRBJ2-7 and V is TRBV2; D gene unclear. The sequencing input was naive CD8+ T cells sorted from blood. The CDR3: CASSESSPIVYEQYF. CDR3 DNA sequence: TGTGCCAGCAGTGAAAGTTCGCCGATAGTCTACGAGCAGTACTTC.